The subject of this entry is one T cell receptor beta chain. Its antigen is not known. The sample originates from a study of cytomegalovirus exposure and HLA in healthy donors. Study context: The 120 validation repertoires, a later analysis reported, used the same platform as the roughly 660 repertoires from the first cohort.

Study-wide results and caveats: Reports indicated that the classifier achieved high specificity and sensitivity in diagnosing cytomegalovirus status. First-cohort TCR clusters were later found to tend to co-occur in the roughly 120 validation repertoires. Rarity held for most TCR sequences, but there were some public TCRs that occurred in many donors.

Data came from immunoSEQ multiplex PCR; TCRdb stores just in-frame clones and leaves some out. Of tens of thousands of clones listed, roughly nine tenths are singletons. The sample taken for sequencing was PBMCs. The TCR originated in a woman under 30 in good health and CMV-seronegative.

The CDR3 sequence: CASSENRSNQPQHF. In DNA form, the CDR3 reads TGTGCCAGCAGTGAAAACAGAAGCAATCAGCCCCAGCATTTT. The V call is TRBV6-1, the J call TRBJ1-5; unclear D gene. Trimming left V 2 bases short and J 1 base short, with 6 bases between. Germline values: CDR1 MNHNS, CDR2 SASEGT. The CDR3 is 14 amino acids.